The 25 T cell receptor beta chains below were found in one sample sequenced in a study of T cells in Graves' hyperthyroidism and ophthalmopathy. Regions amplified from RNA transcripts were the TCR beta CDR3 regions. First-round RT-PCR of the TCR CDR3 relied on the HTBI primer set. Using its own MiXCR run on the multiplex PCR reads, TCRdb lists one record per CDR3 protein. Counted here are fewer than 650,000 distinct CDR3 sequences, around 15% occurring once; the ten biggest clones make up about 15%. The specimen was blood. The receptors were sampled from a woman aged 40-49 years with Graves' hyperthyroidism.

This clonotype showed up just a few times. The J gene is TRBJ1-4, the V gene TRBV30; D might be TRBD1 (5 bases). Germline loops: CDR1 GTSNPN, CDR2 SVGIG (reference sequence). There are 14 residues in the CDR3. V lost 0 bases and J 7 bases, leaving 12 bases between the germline ends. This CDR3 reads CAWSVEGSGEKLFF. For the CDR3, the DNA is TGTGCCTGGAGTGTAGAGGGGAGCGGTGAAAAACTGTTTTTT.

The chain carries TRBV10-3 and TRBJ2-1; no clear D gene. The germline CDR1 and CDR2 sequences are ENHRY and SYGVKD. The CDR3 contains 17 residues. V was shortened by 3 bases and J by 0 bases, with 15 bases between the two germline ends. CDR3 region: CAISDLVSSVSYNEQFF. CDR3 bases: TGTGCCATCAGTGACCTGGTTTCCAGCGTCTCCTACAATGAGCAGTTCTTC.

This chain connects TRBV5-1 to TRBJ2-7; no reliable D call. The CDR3 is made up of 15 amino acids. Trimming took off 4 bases at V and 2 bases at J, with 16 bases between the two ends. Germline V gene lookup returns CDR1 SGHRS and CDR2 YFSETQ. DNA of the CDR3: TGCGCCAGCAGCCTGGCCTCTGAAATAGCCTACGAGCAGTACTTC. As protein: CASSLASEIAYEQYF.

This sequence joins TRBV19 and TRBJ2-2, with TRBD2 identical over 7 bases. The CDR3 has 15 amino acids. Germline CDR1 and CDR2: LNHDA and SQIVND (reference sequence). V shed 4 bases and J 1 base; nucleotides not matched to a gene: 3. The CDR3 sequence is CASSRSGGNTGELFF. Here the CDR3 DNA reads TGTGCCAGTAGTAGATCGGGGGGGAACACCGGGGAGCTGTTTTTT.

This clonotype was seen a handful of times. The V call is TRBV11-2, the J call TRBJ2-1, with D perhaps TRBD2 (6 bases). The V end lost 5 bases, the J end lost 2 bases, and 25 bases lay between the germline ends. Germline V gives CDR1 SGHAT, CDR2 FQNNGV. The CDR3 loop spans 19 amino acids. CDR3 sequence: CASSPGGRLDSRAYNEQFF. Written as DNA, the CDR3 is TGTGCCAGCAGCCCCGGAGGGAGGTTGGACTCGCGGGCCTACAATGAGCAGTTCTTC.

This clonotype has at least ten counts. The chain joins TRBV20-1 to TRBJ1-2; 9 nucleotides match TRBD1. CDR1 and CDR2 from the germline V gene are DFQATT and SNEGSKA (reference sequence). The CDR3 consists of 14 residues. V was clipped by 0 bases and J by 6 bases; unmatched bases: 5. CDR3 protein: CSARDLGQGDGYTF. The CDR3 nucleotides are TGCAGTGCTAGAGATTTGGGACAGGGTGATGGCTACACCTTC.

V is TRBV9 and J is TRBJ2-7; TRBD2 agrees at 8 bases. CDR1 is SGDLS and CDR2 is YYNGEE in the germline V gene. Germline trimming cut 4 bases from V and 6 bases from J; bases unmatched to any gene: 9. The CDR3 sequence is 14 residues long. This CDR3 is CASSTPGLVVEQYF. CDR3 bases: TGTGCCAGCAGCACCCCGGGACTAGTCGTCGAGCAGTACTTC.

The sample holds a few counts of this clonotype. The chain couples TRBV25-1 to TRBJ1-1, with D perhaps matching TRBD1 (5 bases). Trimming removed 7 bases at V and 11 bases at J, with 23 bases between. The CDR3 length is 14 residues. CDR1 is MGHDK and CDR2 is SYGVNS in the germline V gene. The CDR3 sequence: CASTPTRWSGDAFF. CDR3 sequence (DNA): TGTGCCAGCACCCCCACACGCTGGAGTGGGGACGCTTTCTTT.

Only a few counts were recorded for this clonotype. V is TRBV9 and J is TRBJ2-1, with D maybe TRBD2 (5 bases). This CDR3 region has 14 residues. Germline CDR1 SGDLS, CDR2 YYNGEE. Trimming took 3 bases from V and 8 from J, leaving 15 bases between them. The CDR3 DNA reads as TGTGCCAGCAGCGCGGCCACTAGTTTCCATGAGCAGTTCTTC. This sequence encodes CASSAATSFHEQFF. The complete variable domain, with remaining parts taken from reference TRBV9 and TRBJ2-1, reads DSGVTQTPKHLITATGQRVTLRCSPRSGDLSVYWYQQSLDQGLQFLIQYYNGEERAKGNILERFSAQQFPDLHSELNLSSLELGDSALYFCASSAATSFHEQFFGPGTRLTVL.

The chain carries TRBV5-8 and TRBJ2-1, with D perhaps TRBD1 or TRBD2 (6 bases each). CDR3 length equals 13 residues. Trimming removed 0 bases from V and 8 bases from J, with 9 bases in between. Germline CDR1 and CDR2: SGHTS and YDEGEE. CDR3 DNA sequence: TGTGCCAGCAGCTTGGGGGGGGCTGATGAGCAGTTCTTC. As protein: CASSLGGADEQFF.

The J gene is TRBJ2-7, the V gene TRBV4-1; 11 bases align to TRBD2. This CDR3 has 16 amino acids. The ends lost 3 bases at V and 1 base at J; junction bases unmatched: 5. Germline V gives CDR1 MGHRA, CDR2 YSYEKL. CDR3 residues: CASSHSTSGTSYEQYF. The CDR3 bases are TGCGCCAGCAGCCACTCGACTAGCGGGACTTCCTACGAGCAGTACTTC.

This clonotype was detected many times. The chain is built from TRBV20-1 and TRBJ1-2; D is ambiguous. Germline values: CDR1 DFQATT, CDR2 SNEGSKA (reference sequence). CDR3 size: 10 residues. Trimming stripped 2 bases from V and 6 bases from J, with 4 bases between. The CDR3 here is CSARRDGYTF. In nucleotides, the CDR3 is TGCAGTGCTAGACGGGATGGCTACACCTTC.

This chain connects TRBV20-1 to TRBJ2-7; 14 nucleotides align to TRBD2. Looked up from germline, CDR1 is DFQATT and CDR2 is SNEGSKA (reference sequence). The ends lost 6 bases at V and 5 bases at J; junction bases unmatched: 9. The CDR3 totals 15 residues. DNA of the CDR3: TGCAGTGCCGTAGGGACTAGCGGGAGTGGCGACGAGCAGTACTTC. This encodes CSAVGTSGSGDEQYF.

This clonotype appeared many times. The chain uses TRBV12-3 or TRBV12-4 and TRBJ1-1, with D unresolved. The CDR3 length is 13 residues. Trimming cost V 7 bases and J 1 base, with 10 bases left between them. As DNA, the CDR3 is TGTGCCAGCACCAGCGTGAGGAACACTGAAGCTTTCTTT. Its translation is CASTSVRNTEAFF.

At least ten counts were recorded for this clonotype. V gene TRBV28 combines with J gene TRBJ1-2; TRBD1 aligns across 8 bases. The V and J ends lost 5 bases and 5 bases, in that order; junction bases with no gene match: 1. Germline loops: CDR1 MDHEN, CDR2 SYDVKM. The CDR3 is made up of 12 amino acids. The CDR3 loop is CASSGTGYGYTF. CDR3 nucleotide sequence: TGTGCCAGCAGTGGGACAGGTTATGGCTACACCTTC.

This clonotype was seen many times. The rearrangement links TRBV30 to TRBJ1-2, with D maybe TRBD1 (5 bases). Germline V CDR1 and CDR2: GTSNPN, SVGIG (reference sequence). CDR3 length: 15 residues. V was pared by 4 bases and J by 8 bases, with 23 bases between. CDR3 bases: TGTGCCTGGACCCAGGGACTGAGGGACTCTCGGGGCTACACCTTC. The encoded protein is CAWTQGLRDSRGYTF.

The gene calls are TRBV12-3 or TRBV12-4 and TRBJ2-6; D gene unclear. The V gene lost 2 bases and the J gene lost 0 bases, with 5 bases spanning the gap. The CDR3 is 15 residues long. In DNA, the CDR3 is TGTGCCAGCAGTTTATACACCTCTGGGGCCAACGTCCTGACTTTC. It is translated as CASSLYTSGANVLTF.

This clonotype came up many times. V usage is TRBV5-1 and J usage is TRBJ2-3; unclear D gene. The CDR3 spans 15 residues. V lost 0 bases and J lost 2, with 10 bases in between. Germline V lookup: CDR1 SGHRS, CDR2 YFSETQ. As DNA, the CDR3 is TGCGCCAGCAGCTTGGCCGAACTGTCCACAGATACGCAGTATTTT. Protein: CASSLAELSTDTQYF.

CDR3 nucleotides: TGCAGTGCTATTCTTAGCGGGAGATCAGATACGCAGTATTTT. Protein sequence: CSAILSGRSDTQYF. The chain couples TRBV20-1 to TRBJ2-3; 9 bases are shared with TRBD2. V lost 4 bases, J lost 4 bases, and 6 bases stayed unmatched. Germline V gene lookup returns CDR1 DFQATT and CDR2 SNEGSKA (reference sequence). There are 14 residues in the CDR3.

Only a few counts were recorded for this clonotype. The V gene is TRBV10-3, the J gene TRBJ2-2, with D perhaps assigned TRBD1 or TRBD2 (6 bases each). The CDR3 has 13 residues. With 7 bases removed from V and 3 bases from J, the gap between germline ends came to 9 bases. Looked up from germline, CDR1 is ENHRY and CDR2 is SYGVKD. Here the CDR3 DNA reads TGTGCCATCACGGGGGCACACACCGGGGAGCTGTTTTTT. Protein sequence: CAITGAHTGELFF.

This clonotype was detected many times. This chain connects TRBV18 to TRBJ2-1; 10 nucleotides line up with TRBD2. After removal of 4 bases from V and 4 bases from J, the junction contained 4 bases not matched to a gene. Germline values: CDR1 KGHSH, CDR2 LQKENI. This CDR3 has 15 amino acids. The CDR3 region has the DNA TGTGCCAGCTCACACGGACTAGCGGTTTACAATGAGCAGTTCTTC. This gives the protein CASSHGLAVYNEQFF.

The chain links TRBV7-3 to TRBJ2-3; D not certain. V gave up 0 bases and J gave up 2 bases, with 6 bases separating them. Germline loops: CDR1 SGHTA, CDR2 FQGTGA. The CDR3 totals 14 residues. In nucleotides, the CDR3 is TGTGCCAGCAGCTTAACGTCATACACAGATACGCAGTATTTT. Encoded protein: CASSLTSYTDTQYF.

This clonotype was counted ten times or more. The chain joins TRBV13 to TRBJ2-7; TRBD1 matches at 8 bases. Germline CDR1 reads PRHDT; CDR2 reads FYEKMQ (reference sequence). The V and J ends lost 3 bases and 4 bases, in that order; junction bases with no gene match: 14. The CDR3 contains 17 residues. CDR3 sequence (DNA): TGTGCCAGCAGCTTGAACAGGGGGGAGCCTCTCGGTTACGAGCAGTACTTC. Its protein product is CASSLNRGEPLGYEQYF.

Concerning this clonotype itself: One end of the junction varies from germline; a read error may be responsible. The chain is built from TRBV28 and TRBJ1-1, with unresolved D. Per germline, CDR1 MDHEN and CDR2 SYDVKM. The CDR3 sequence is 13 residues long. The DNA for the CDR3 is TGTGCCAGCAGAACGAACATTAACACTGAAGCTTCCTTT. Translation gives CASRTNINTEASF.

The rearrangement links TRBV28 to TRBJ2-5; tentatively, D is TRBD2 (6 bases). CDR3 length: 14 residues. Germline CDR1 MDHEN, CDR2 SYDVKM. V was trimmed by 3 bases and J by 8 bases, leaving 16 bases between them. CDR3: CASSFGGGAKTQYF. The CDR3 region has the DNA TGTGCCAGCAGTTTTGGCGGCGGGGCCAAAACCCAGTACTTC.